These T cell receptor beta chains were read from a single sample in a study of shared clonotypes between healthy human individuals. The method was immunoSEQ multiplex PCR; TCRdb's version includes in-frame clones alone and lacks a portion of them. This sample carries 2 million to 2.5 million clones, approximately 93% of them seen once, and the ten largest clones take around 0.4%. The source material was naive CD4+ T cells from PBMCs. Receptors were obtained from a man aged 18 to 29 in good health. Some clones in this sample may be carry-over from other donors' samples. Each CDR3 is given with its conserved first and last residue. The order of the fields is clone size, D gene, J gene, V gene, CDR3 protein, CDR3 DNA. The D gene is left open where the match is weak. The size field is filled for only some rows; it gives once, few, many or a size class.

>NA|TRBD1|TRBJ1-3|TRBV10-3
CAITDRNTGGKVAGNTIYF
TGTGCCATCACGGACCGAAACACAGGGGGTAAGGTTGCTGGAAACACCATATATTTT
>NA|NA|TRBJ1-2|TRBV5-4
CASSLALFGENGYTF
TGTGCCAGCAGCTTGGCCCTTTTCGGGGAAAATGGCTACACCTTC
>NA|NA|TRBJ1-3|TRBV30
CAWSFNDIRGRYSGNTIYF
TGTGCCTGGAGTTTTAATGATATTAGGGGCAGATACTCTGGAAACACCATATATTTT
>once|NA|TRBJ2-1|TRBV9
CASSARGAYNEQFF
TGTGCCAGCAGCGCTCGCGGGGCGTACAATGAGCAGTTCTTC
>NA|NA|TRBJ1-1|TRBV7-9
CASSSTGEGLNTEAFF
TGTGCCAGCAGCTCTACTGGGGAGGGCCTGAACACTGAAGCTTTCTTT
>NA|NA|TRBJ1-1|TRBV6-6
CASSYLTENTEAFF
TGTGCCAGCAGTTACTTGACAGAGAACACTGAAGCTTTCTTT
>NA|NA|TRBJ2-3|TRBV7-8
CASSFLVSTDTQYF
TGTGCCAGCAGCTTTCTAGTTTCCACAGATACGCAGTATTTT
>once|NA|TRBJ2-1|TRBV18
CASSLLLSGVLYNEQFF
TGTGCCAGCTCACTATTACTGTCAGGGGTCCTGTACAATGAGCAGTTCTTC
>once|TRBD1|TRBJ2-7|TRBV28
CASAIGDRVHEQYF
TGTGCCAGCGCAATTGGGGACAGGGTCCACGAGCAGTACTTC
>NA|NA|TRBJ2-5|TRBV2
CASSVADPETQYF
TGTGCCAGCAGTGTAGCAGACCCAGAGACCCAGTACTTC
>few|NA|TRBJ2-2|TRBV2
CASSEAGELFF
TGTGCCAGCAGTGAGGCCGGGGAGCTGTTTTTT
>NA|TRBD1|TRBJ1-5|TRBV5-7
CASSFAPGGLCNQPQHF
TGTGCCAGCAGCTTTGCTCCAGGGGGCCTCTGCAATCAGCCCCAGCATTTT
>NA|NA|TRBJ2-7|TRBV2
CASLGTRPSYEQYF
TGTGCCAGTTTAGGAACCAGGCCTTCCTACGAGCAGTACTTC
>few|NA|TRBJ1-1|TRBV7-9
CASSMGHHRNTEAFF
TGTGCCAGCAGCATGGGACACCATAGGAACACTGAAGCTTTCTTT
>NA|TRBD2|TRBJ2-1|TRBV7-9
CASSLSASGRFNEQFF
TGTGCCAGCAGCTTATCAGCTAGCGGGAGGTTCAATGAGCAGTTCTTC
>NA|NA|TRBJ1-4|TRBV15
CATSRDRLEKLFF
TGTGCCACCAGCAGAGACCGGCTCGAAAAACTGTTTTTT
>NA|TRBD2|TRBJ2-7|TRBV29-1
CSVGTRVYEQYF
TGCAGCGTGGGGACTAGGGTCTACGAGCAGTACTTC
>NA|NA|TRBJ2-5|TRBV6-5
CAHRPSSEETQYF
TGTGCCCACCGCCCATCTAGCGAGGAGACCCAGTACTTC
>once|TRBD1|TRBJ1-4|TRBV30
CAWTGSEKLFF
TGTGCATGGACAGGATCTGAAAAACTGTTTTTT
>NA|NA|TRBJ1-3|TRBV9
CASSVGPGSGNTIYF
TGTGCCAGCAGCGTAGGCCCGGGATCTGGAAACACCATATATTTT
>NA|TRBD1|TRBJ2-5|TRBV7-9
CASSTGTASETQYF
TGTGCCAGCAGCACCGGGACAGCGTCCGAGACCCAGTACTTC
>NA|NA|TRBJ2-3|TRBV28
CASSLPQGADTQYF
TGTGCCAGCAGTTTACCCCAGGGCGCAGATACGCAGTATTTT
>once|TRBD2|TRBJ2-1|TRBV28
CASSLRAGVVSGQFF
TGTGCCAGCAGTTTACGAGCGGGAGTTGTTTCGGGGCAGTTCTTC
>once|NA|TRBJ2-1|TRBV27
CASSFVGASHEQFF
TGTGCCAGCAGTTTTGTGGGAGCTTCCCATGAGCAGTTCTTC
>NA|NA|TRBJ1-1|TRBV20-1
CSGKANTEAFF
TGCAGTGGAAAGGCTAACACTGAAGCTTTCTTT
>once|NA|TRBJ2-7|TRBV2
CASSWTAPIPDF
TGTGCCAGCAGTTGGACAGCCCCGATACCCGACTTC
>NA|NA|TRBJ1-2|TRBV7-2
CASSLVPGQGYTF
TGTGCCAGCAGCTTAGTCCCCGGACAGGGCTACACCTTC
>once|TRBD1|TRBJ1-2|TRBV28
CASTDRRYGYTF
TGTGCCAGCACGGACAGGCGCTATGGCTACACCTTC
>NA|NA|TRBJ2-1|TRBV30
CAWSDLPSSVGEQFF
TGTGCCTGGAGTGACCTCCCCTCTAGCGTCGGTGAGCAGTTCTTC
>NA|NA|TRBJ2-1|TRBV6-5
CASSLDSPYNEQFF
TGTGCCAGCAGTTTGGACAGCCCCTACAATGAGCAGTTCTTC
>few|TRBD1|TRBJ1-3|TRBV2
CASSGDRFYDTIYF
TGTGCCAGCAGTGGGGACAGGTTTTATGACACCATATATTTT
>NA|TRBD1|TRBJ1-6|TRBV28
CASSSGQGYSPLHF
TGTGCCAGCAGTTCCGGACAGGGCTATTCACCCCTCCACTTT
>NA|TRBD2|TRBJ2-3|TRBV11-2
CASSFAGVKTDTQYF
TGTGCCAGCAGCTTTGCGGGAGTAAAGACAGATACGCAGTATTTT
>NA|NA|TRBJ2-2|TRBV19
CATQPEPASSGELFF
TGTGCCACACAACCGGAACCCGCATCGTCCGGGGAGCTGTTTTTT
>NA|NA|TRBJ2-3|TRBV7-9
CASSLLATYTDTQYF
TGTGCCAGCAGCTTACTAGCGACGTACACAGATACGCAGTATTTT